These 16 T cell receptor beta chains came from one sample sequenced in a study of T cell responses to AZD1222 COVID-19 vaccine listed by TCRdb under 2021. Receptor libraries were prepared by the immunoSEQ multiplex PCR assay. TCRdb retrieved this table from immuneACCESS and kept in-frame rearrangements only. Not all clones are present; in checked studies, unresolved V genes account for under half, and no reason is known for the remainder. The sample data list about 130,000 clones, and about 90% of these were observed just once. The leading ten clones occupy more than 4% of the sample. Explained via the paper, the time point label denotes: baseline before first vaccination. Sequenced here: peripheral blood, sampled on day 0 of AZD1222 vaccination. These receptors originate from an adult in good health.

The chain carries TRBV3-1 (or the pseudogene TRBV3-2) and TRBJ1-6; tentatively, D is TRBD1 (6 bases). The germline gives CDR1 LGHDT, CDR2 YNNKEL (reference sequence). The CDR3 covers 14 residues. The V and J ends lost 0 bases and 11 bases respectively, with 11 bases between them. CDR3 sequence (DNA): TGTGCCAGCAGCCAAGAAGACAGGAGGGCACCCCTCCACTTT. Its translation: CASSQEDRRAPLHF.

The genes are TRBV11-2 and TRBJ2-4; no definite D call. The CDR3 loop spans 14 amino acids. CDR1 is SGHAT and CDR2 is FQNNGV in the germline V gene. V lost 4 bases and J lost 1, with 8 bases in between. The CDR3 sequence is CASSSLRAKNIQYF. CDR3 DNA sequence: TGTGCCAGCAGCTCCCTCCGGGCCAAAAACATTCAGTACTTC.

J is TRBJ1-3 and V is TRBV7-9; D is unclear. CDR3 length: 16 residues. The germline V gene encodes CDR1 SEHNR and CDR2 FQNEAQ (reference sequence). The V gene lost 4 bases and the J gene lost 2 bases, with 15 bases spanning the gap. This CDR3 is CASSSYSDSTGNTIYF. Here the CDR3 DNA reads TGTGCCAGCAGCTCCTACTCGGACTCGACTGGAAACACCATATATTTT.

This chain joins TRBV7-2 and TRBJ2-3; 11 bases map to TRBD2. The CDR3 contains 17 residues. CDR1 is SGHTA and CDR2 is FQGNSA in the germline V gene. The V segment lost 1 base and the J segment 6 bases; nucleotides outside the gene matches: 9. The CDR3 region has the DNA TGTGCCAGCAGCTTAGTTGTAGCGGGGGGGCCGCGGGATACGCAGTATTTT. Amino acids: CASSLVVAGGPRDTQYF.

The chain is built from TRBV27 and TRBJ1-1; no firm D call. Trimming took off 2 bases at V and 0 bases at J, with 7 bases between the two ends. Germline lookup yields CDR1 MNHEY and CDR2 SMNVEV (reference sequence). The CDR3 extends over 14 amino acids. The CDR3 loop reads CASSLHTLNTEAFF. The CDR3 DNA reads TGTGCCAGCAGTTTACACACTTTGAACACTGAAGCTTTCTTT.

The genes are TRBV10-1 and TRBJ2-2; tentatively, D is TRBD2 (5 bases). The germline gives CDR1 WNHNN, CDR2 SYGVQD (reference sequence). V lost 5 bases and J 6 bases, leaving 10 bases between the germline ends. The CDR3 has 13 residues. The CDR3 protein is CASSFGMAGELFF. CDR3 bases: TGCGCCAGCAGTTTCGGGATGGCCGGGGAGCTGTTTTTT.

The chain uses TRBV19 and TRBJ1-5, with unresolved D. CDR3 length: 15 residues. Germline V gives CDR1 LNHDA, CDR2 SQIVND (reference sequence). Trimming pared 7 bases from V and 3 bases from J, leaving 16 bases between. The chain's CDR3 is CASKVRVLTNQPQHF. CDR3 in DNA: TGTGCCAGTAAGGTCCGGGTCTTAACCAATCAGCCCCAGCATTTT.

V usage is TRBV18 and J usage is TRBJ1-1; TRBD1 might be the D (6 bases). CDR3 length: 17 amino acids. Trimming removed 3 bases from V and 5 bases from J, with 22 bases in between. In germline, CDR1 is KGHSH, CDR2 LQKENI. CDR3 sequence (DNA): TGTGCCAGCTCACCGGTCCAAGGGGGGCGTGTTGGGACTGAAGCTTTCTTT. This translates into CASSPVQGGRVGTEAFF.

This chain links TRBV6-6 with TRBJ1-5; a possible D gene is TRBD1 (5 bases). Trimming left V 5 bases short and J 6 bases short, with 11 bases between. This CDR3 region has 13 residues. The germline V gene encodes CDR1 MNHNY and CDR2 SVGAGI (reference sequence). The CDR3 DNA is TGTGCCAGCAGTGGGGGAAGGACTCAGCCCCAGCATTTT. This translates into CASSGGRTQPQHF.

In this sample, this clone turned up a few times. The chain links TRBV28 to TRBJ1-2; unclear D gene. The CDR3 extends over 12 amino acids. Trimming left V 6 bases short and J 3 bases short, with 8 bases between. Germline V gene sequence: CDR1 MDHEN, CDR2 SYDVKM. This CDR3 reads CASREIYYGYTF. The CDR3 DNA is TGTGCCAGCAGAGAAATTTACTATGGCTACACCTTC.

The V call is TRBV12-3 or TRBV12-4, the J call TRBJ1-5; D unresolved. This CDR3 has 12 amino acids. Trimming left V 3 bases short and J 6 bases short, with 6 bases between. The CDR3: CASSFYGQPQHF. Here the CDR3 DNA reads TGTGCCAGCAGTTTCTACGGTCAGCCCCAGCATTTT.

This chain connects TRBV7-2 to TRBJ2-5, with 8 bases aligning to TRBD2. Per germline, CDR1 SGHTA and CDR2 FQGNSA. Unmatched junction bases numbered 11, after V lost 6 bases and J lost 5 bases. CDR3 length equals 15 residues. The CDR3 sequence is CASRPPAGGAETQYF. In DNA, the CDR3 is TGTGCCAGCAGACCCCCGGCGGGGGGCGCCGAGACCCAGTACTTC.

J is TRBJ1-1 and V is TRBV5-5; possibly TRBD1 for D (5 bases). The V gene's germline CDR1 is SGHKS and CDR2 YYEKEE (reference sequence). This CDR3 comprises 12 residues. V shed 5 bases and J shed 1 base, with 6 bases lying between them. The DNA for the CDR3 is TGTGCCAGCAGTGGACAGAACACTGAAGCTTTCTTT. It specifies CASSGQNTEAFF.

This rearrangement joins TRBV5-5 to TRBJ1-4; unclear D gene. V dropped 2 bases and J dropped 5 bases, with 16 bases sitting between them. Per the germline V gene, CDR1 is SGHKS and CDR2 is YYEKEE (reference sequence). The CDR3 extends over 16 amino acids. CDR3 bases: TGTGCCAGCAGCTTCGCGACTGCGAGAAAAAATGAAAAACTGTTTTTT. Encoded protein: CASSFATARKNEKLFF.

The J gene is TRBJ2-2, the V gene TRBV6-6; weak D call: TRBD1 (5 bases). This CDR3 region has 13 residues. With 6 bases removed from V and 5 bases from J, the gap between germline ends came to 10 bases. Germline V gene sequence: CDR1 MNHNY, CDR2 SVGAGI (reference sequence). This CDR3 is CASRSQGTGELFF. CDR3 sequence (DNA): TGTGCCAGCAGGTCCCAGGGTACCGGGGAGCTGTTTTTT.

This chain uses TRBV6-2 or TRBV6-3 with TRBJ2-2; D is unclear. V lost 4 bases, J lost 3 bases, and 15 bases lay in between. The germline V gene has CDR1 MNHEY and CDR2 SVGEGT. The CDR3 runs to 16 residues. CDR3: CASSSQIAADTGELFF. CDR3 nucleotides: TGTGCCAGCAGTTCCCAGATTGCGGCCGACACCGGGGAGCTGTTTTTT.